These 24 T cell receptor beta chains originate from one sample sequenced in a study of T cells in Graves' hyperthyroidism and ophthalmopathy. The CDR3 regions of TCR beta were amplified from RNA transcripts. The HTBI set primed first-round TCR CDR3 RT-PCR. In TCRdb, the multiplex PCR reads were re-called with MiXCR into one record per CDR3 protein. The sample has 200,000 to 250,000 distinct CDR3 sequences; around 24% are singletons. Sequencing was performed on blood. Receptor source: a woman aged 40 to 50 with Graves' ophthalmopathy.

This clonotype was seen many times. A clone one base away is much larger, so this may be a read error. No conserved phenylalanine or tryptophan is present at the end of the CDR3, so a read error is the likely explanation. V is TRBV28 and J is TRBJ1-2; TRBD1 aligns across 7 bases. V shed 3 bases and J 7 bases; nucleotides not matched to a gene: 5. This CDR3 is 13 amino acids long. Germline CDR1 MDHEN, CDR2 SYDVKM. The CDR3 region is CASSFGQASGYTL. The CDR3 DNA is TGTGCCAGCAGTTTTGGACAGGCGAGTGGCTACACCCTC.

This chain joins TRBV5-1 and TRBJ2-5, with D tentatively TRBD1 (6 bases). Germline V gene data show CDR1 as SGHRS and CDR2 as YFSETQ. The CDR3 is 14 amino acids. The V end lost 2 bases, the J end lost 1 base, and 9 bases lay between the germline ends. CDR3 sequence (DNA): TGCGCCAGCAGCTTCGGGACAAGCCAAGAGACCCAGTACTTC. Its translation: CASSFGTSQETQYF. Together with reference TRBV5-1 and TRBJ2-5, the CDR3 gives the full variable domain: KAGVTQTPRYLIKTRGQQVTLSCSPISGHRSVSWYQQTPGQGLQFLFEYFSETQRNKGNFPGRFSGRQFSNSRSEMNVSTLELGDSALYLCASSFGTSQETQYFGPGTRLLVL.

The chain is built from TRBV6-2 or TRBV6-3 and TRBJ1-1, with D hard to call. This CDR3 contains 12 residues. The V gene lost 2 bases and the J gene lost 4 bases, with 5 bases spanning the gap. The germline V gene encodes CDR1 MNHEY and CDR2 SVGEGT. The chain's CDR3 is CASSYISTEAFF. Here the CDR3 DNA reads TGTGCCAGCAGTTACATCTCCACTGAAGCTTTCTTT.

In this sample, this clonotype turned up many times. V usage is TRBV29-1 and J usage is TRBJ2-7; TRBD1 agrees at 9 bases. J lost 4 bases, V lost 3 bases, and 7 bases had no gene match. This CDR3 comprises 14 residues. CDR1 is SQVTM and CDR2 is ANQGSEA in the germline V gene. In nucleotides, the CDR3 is TGCAGCGTTGACCTGGGACAGGGACAATACGAGCAGTACTTC. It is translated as CSVDLGQGQYEQYF.

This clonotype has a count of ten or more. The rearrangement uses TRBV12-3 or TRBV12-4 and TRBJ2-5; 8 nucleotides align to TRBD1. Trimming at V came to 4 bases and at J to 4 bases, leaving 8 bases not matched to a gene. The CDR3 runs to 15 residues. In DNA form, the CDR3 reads TGTGCCAGCAGTTCCTTCGGACAGGGTAGAGAGACCCAGTACTTC. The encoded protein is CASSSFGQGRETQYF.

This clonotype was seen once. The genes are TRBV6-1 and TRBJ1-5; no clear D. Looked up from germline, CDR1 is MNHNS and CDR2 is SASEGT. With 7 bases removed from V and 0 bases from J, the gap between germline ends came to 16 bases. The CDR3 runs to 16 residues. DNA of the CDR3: TGTGCCAGCAAAGCATTCTTCTCCGATAGCAATCAGCCCCAGCATTTT. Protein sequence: CASKAFFSDSNQPQHF.

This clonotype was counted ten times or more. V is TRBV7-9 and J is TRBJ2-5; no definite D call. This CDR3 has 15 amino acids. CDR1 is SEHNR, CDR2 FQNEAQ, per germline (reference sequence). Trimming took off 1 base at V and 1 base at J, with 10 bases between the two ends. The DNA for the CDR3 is TGTGCCAGCAGCTTAGAACAGCTTTTCCAAGAGACCCAGTACTTC. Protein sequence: CASSLEQLFQETQYF.

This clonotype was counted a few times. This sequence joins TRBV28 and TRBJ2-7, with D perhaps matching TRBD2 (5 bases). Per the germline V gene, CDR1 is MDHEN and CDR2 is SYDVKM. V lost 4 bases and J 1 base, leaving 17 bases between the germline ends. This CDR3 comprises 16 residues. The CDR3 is CASSSVTREQSYEQYF. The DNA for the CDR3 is TGTGCCAGCAGTTCCGTCACCCGGGAACAATCCTACGAGCAGTACTTC. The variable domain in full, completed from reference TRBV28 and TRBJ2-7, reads DVKVTQSSRYLVKRTGEKVFLECVQDMDHENMFWYRQDPGLGLRLIYFSYDVKMKEKGDIPEGYSVSREKKERFSLILESASTNQTSMYLCASSSVTREQSYEQYFGPGTRLTVT.

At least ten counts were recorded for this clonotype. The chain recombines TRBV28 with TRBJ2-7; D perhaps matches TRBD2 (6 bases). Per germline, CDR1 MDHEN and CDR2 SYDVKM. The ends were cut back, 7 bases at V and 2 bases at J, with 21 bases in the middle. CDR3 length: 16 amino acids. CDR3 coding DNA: TGTGCCAGCACCCCATTGGAGGGGAGCACAACCTACGAGCAGTACTTC. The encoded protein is CASTPLEGSTTYEQYF.

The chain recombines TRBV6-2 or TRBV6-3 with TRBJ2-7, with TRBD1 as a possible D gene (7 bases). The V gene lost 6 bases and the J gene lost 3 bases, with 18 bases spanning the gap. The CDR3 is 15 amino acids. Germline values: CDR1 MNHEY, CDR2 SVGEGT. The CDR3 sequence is CASSLPQGGHYEQYF. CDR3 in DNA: TGTGCCAGCAGCCTCCCCCAGGGGGGACACTACGAGCAGTACTTC.

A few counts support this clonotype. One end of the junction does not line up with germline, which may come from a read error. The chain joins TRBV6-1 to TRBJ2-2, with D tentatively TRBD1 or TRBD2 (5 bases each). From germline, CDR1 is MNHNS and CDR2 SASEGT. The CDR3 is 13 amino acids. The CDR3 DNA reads TGTGCCACCAAGGTATTAGGGACCGGGGAGCTGTCTTTT. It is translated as CATKVLGTGELSF.

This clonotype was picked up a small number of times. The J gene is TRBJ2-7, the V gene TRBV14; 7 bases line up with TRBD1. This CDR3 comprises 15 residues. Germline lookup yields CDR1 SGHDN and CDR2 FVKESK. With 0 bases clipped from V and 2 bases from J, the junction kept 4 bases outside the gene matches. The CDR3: CASSQDWDSTYEQYF. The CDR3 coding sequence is TGTGCCAGCAGCCAAGATTGGGACAGTACCTACGAGCAGTACTTC.

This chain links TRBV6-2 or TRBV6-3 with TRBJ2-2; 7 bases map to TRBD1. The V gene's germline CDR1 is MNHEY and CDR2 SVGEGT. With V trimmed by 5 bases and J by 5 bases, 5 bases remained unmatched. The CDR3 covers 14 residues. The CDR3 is CASSKSQGTGELFF. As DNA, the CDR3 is TGTGCCAGCAGTAAATCACAGGGGACCGGGGAGCTGTTTTTT.

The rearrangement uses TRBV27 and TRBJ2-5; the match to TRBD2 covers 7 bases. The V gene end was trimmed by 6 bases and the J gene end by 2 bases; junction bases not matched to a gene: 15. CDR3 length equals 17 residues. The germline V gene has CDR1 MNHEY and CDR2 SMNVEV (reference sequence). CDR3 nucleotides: TGTGCCAGCAGCTTAGCGCTATTAGCGGGCCCGCAAGAGACCCAGTACTTC. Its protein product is CASSLALLAGPQETQYF.

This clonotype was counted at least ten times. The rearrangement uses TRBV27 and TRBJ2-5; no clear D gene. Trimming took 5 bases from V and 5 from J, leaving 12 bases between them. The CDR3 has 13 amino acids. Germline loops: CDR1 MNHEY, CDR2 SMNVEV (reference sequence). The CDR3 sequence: CASSPDLGETQYF. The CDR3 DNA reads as TGTGCCAGCAGTCCAGACCTTGGGGAGACCCAGTACTTC.

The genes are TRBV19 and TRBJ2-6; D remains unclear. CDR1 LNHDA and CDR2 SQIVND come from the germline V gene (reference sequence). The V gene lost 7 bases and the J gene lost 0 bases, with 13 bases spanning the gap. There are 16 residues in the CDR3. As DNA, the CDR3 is TGTGCCAGTATGGACCGACGGCCCTCTGGGGCCAACGTCCTGACTTTC. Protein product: CASMDRRPSGANVLTF.

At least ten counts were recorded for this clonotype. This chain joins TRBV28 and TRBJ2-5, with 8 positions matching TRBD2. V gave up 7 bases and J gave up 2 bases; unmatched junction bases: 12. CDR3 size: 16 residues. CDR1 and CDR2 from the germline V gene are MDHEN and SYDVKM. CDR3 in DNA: TGTGCCAGCATCGATTCCGGGACTAGGGTACAAGAGACCCAGTACTTC. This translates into CASIDSGTRVQETQYF.

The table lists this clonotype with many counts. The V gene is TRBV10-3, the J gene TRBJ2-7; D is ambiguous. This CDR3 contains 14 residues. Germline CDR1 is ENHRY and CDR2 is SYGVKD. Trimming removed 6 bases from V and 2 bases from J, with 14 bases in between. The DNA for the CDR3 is TGTGCCATCAGATCCCTGGACGCAACCTACGAGCAGTACTTC. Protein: CAIRSLDATYEQYF.

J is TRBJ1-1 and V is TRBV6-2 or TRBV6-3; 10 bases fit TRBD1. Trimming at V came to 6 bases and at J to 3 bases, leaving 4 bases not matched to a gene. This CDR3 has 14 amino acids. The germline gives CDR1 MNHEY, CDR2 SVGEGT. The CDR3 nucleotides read TGTGCCAGCAGCCGACAGGGGGCCGACACTGAAGCTTTCTTT. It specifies CASSRQGADTEAFF.

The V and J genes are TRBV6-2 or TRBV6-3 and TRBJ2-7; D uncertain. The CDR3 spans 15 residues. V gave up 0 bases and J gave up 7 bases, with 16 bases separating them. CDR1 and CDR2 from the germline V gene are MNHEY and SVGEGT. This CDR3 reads CASSYSGRHPREQYF. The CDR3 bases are TGTGCCAGCAGTTACTCAGGCAGACATCCCAGGGAGCAGTACTTC.

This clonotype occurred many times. The CDR3 bases are TGTGCCAGCAGTTACTCGAACGAGGGGGCGGATGGAAACACCATATATTTT. This encodes CASSYSNEGADGNTIYF. This rearrangement joins TRBV6-5 to TRBJ1-3, with 7 bases that match TRBD1. V dropped 0 bases and J dropped 3; count of bases not matched to a gene: 8. This CDR3 is built from 17 residues. Germline-derived CDR1 and CDR2 are MNHEY and SVGAGI.

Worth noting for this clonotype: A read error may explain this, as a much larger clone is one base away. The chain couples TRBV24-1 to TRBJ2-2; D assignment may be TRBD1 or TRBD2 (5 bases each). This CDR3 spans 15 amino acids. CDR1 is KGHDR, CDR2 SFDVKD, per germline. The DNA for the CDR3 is TGTGCCACCAGTGATTTAAGGGGCGATGCCGGGGAGCCGTTTTTT. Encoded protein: CATSDLRGDAGEPFF.

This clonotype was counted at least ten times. This CDR3 is CASSIVLRRDRAHGYTF. The CDR3 bases are TGTGCCAGTAGTATAGTCCTCCGCCGGGACAGGGCTCATGGCTACACCTTC. This rearrangement joins TRBV19 to TRBJ1-2; 9 nucleotides align to TRBD1. Germline values: CDR1 LNHDA, CDR2 SQIVND (reference sequence). The trim removed 1 base at V and 6 bases at J, leaving 12 bases unmatched. The CDR3 loop spans 17 amino acids. Variable domain in full (rest from reference TRBV19 and TRBJ1-2): DGGITQSPKYLFRKEGQNVTLSCEQNLNHDAMYWYRQDPGQGLRLIYYSQIVNDFQKGDIAEGYSVSREKKESFPLTVTSAQKNPTAFYLCASSIVLRRDRAHGYTFGSGTRLTVV.

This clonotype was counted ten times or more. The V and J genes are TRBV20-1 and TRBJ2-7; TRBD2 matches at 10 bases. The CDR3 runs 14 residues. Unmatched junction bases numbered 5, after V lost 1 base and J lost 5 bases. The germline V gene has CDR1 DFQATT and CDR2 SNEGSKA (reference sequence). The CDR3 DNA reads TGCAGTGCTAGAGGGCTAGCGGGAGATCACGAGCAGTACTTC. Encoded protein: CSARGLAGDHEQYF.